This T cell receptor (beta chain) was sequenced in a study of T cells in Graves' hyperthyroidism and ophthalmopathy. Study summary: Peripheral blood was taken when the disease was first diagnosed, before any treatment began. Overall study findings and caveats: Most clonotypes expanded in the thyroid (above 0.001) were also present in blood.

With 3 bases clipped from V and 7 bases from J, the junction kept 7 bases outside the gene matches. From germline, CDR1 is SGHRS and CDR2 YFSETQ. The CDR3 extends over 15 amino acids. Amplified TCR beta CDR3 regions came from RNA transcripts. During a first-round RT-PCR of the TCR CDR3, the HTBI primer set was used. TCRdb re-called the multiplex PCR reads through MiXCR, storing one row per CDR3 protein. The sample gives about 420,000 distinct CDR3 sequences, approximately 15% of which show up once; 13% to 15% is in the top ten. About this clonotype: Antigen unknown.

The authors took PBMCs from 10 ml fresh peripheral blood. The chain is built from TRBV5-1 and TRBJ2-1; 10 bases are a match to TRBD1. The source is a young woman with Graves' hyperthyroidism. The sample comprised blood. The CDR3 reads CASSSGQGGRNEQFF. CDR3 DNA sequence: TGCGCCAGCAGCTCCGGACAGGGGGGTCGGAATGAGCAGTTCTTC.